The 20 T cell receptor beta chains below were found in one sample sequenced in a study of blood T cell repertoires in COVID-19. Only in-frame clones appear in the TCRdb table, and some are missing; sequencing was by immunoSEQ multiplex PCR. The sample lists approximately 33,000 clones; around 73% were seen once. The sequenced material came from peripheral blood. The receptors were gathered from a man between 70 and 80 years old with acute or convalescent COVID-19.

V gene TRBV6-4 combines with J gene TRBJ1-1; no definite D call. Trimming took 3 bases from V and 1 from J, leaving 6 bases between them. The CDR3 covers 13 residues. The germline gives CDR1 MRHNA, CDR2 SNTAGT. CDR3 protein: CASSEQKNTEAFF. CDR3 DNA: TGTGCCAGCAGTGAACAGAAGAACACTGAAGCTTTCTTT.

The CDR3 region has the DNA TGTGCCAGTAGTCCCGGGACAGGGCAAGGGATGAACACTGAAGCTTTCTTT. Amino acid sequence: CASSPGTGQGMNTEAFF. The genes are TRBV19 and TRBJ1-1; TRBD1 aligns across 9 bases. The CDR3 is 17 amino acids. Germline lookup yields CDR1 LNHDA and CDR2 SQIVND (reference sequence). J lost 0 bases, V lost 5 bases, and 10 bases had no gene match. Complete variable domain (other parts from reference TRBV19 and TRBJ1-1): DGGITQSPKYLFRKEGQNVTLSCEQNLNHDAMYWYRQDPGQGLRLIYYSQIVNDFQKGDIAEGYSVSREKKESFPLTVTSAQKNPTAFYLCASSPGTGQGMNTEAFFGQGTRLTVV.

The genes are TRBV7-9 and TRBJ2-7, with TRBD1 identical over 7 bases. The CDR3 has 13 amino acids. V gave up 6 bases and J gave up 1 base; unmatched junction bases: 3. CDR1 SEHNR and CDR2 FQNEAQ come from the germline V gene (reference sequence). The CDR3 nucleotides read TGTGCCAGCAGGCTGGGACAGTCCTACGAGCAGTACTTC. Protein: CASRLGQSYEQYF.

The rearrangement joins TRBV30 to TRBJ2-1; 13 bases line up with TRBD2. The CDR3 has 16 amino acids. Germline V gene data show CDR1 as GTSNPN and CDR2 as SVGIG (reference sequence). Losses at the gene ends were 2 bases for V and 7 bases for J; bases not matched to a gene: 8. The CDR3 DNA follows: TGTGCCTGGAGTTTACTAGCGGGAGGGCCGACGAATGAGCAGTTCTTC. Protein product: CAWSLLAGGPTNEQFF. Full variable domain (remainder filled in from reference TRBV30 and TRBJ2-1): SQTIHQWPATLVQPVGSPLSLECTVEGTSNPNLYWYRQAAGRGLQLLFYSVGIGQISSEVPQNLSASRPQDRQFILSSKKLLLSDSGFYLCAWSLLAGGPTNEQFFGPGTRLTVL.

This clone occurred once. V usage is TRBV4-3 and J usage is TRBJ2-1; 11 nucleotides agree with TRBD2. The CDR3 totals 17 residues. Per germline, CDR1 LGHNA and CDR2 YSLEER. Unmatched junction bases numbered 7, after V lost 0 bases and J lost 6 bases. CDR3 in DNA: TGCGCCAGCAGCCAAGATTTTCGGACTAGCGGGCGCAATGAGCAGTTCTTC. The encoded protein is CASSQDFRTSGRNEQFF.

The chain links TRBV28 to TRBJ1-5, with 9 bases aligning to TRBD1. The V gene end was trimmed by 4 bases and the J gene end by 4 bases; junction bases not matched to a gene: 5. Germline CDR1 is MDHEN and CDR2 is SYDVKM. The CDR3 is made up of 15 amino acids. CDR3 residues: CASSSTGTGNQPQHF. CDR3 nucleotide sequence: TGTGCCAGCAGTTCTACAGGGACAGGGAATCAGCCCCAGCATTTT. The whole variable domain, filled in from reference TRBV28 and TRBJ1-5, reads DVKVTQSSRYLVKRTGEKVFLECVQDMDHENMFWYRQDPGLGLRLIYFSYDVKMKEKGDIPEGYSVSREKKERFSLILESASTNQTSMYLCASSSTGTGNQPQHFGDGTRLSIL.

This clone has more than one count but fewer than ten. This chain joins TRBV5-1 and TRBJ2-7; 10 bases agree with TRBD1. V was clipped by 3 bases and J by 1 base; unmatched bases: 7. The germline V gene encodes CDR1 SGHRS and CDR2 YFSETQ. The CDR3 totals 16 residues. CDR3 in amino acids: CASSWSPGQGSYEQYF. The DNA of the CDR3 is TGCGCCAGCAGCTGGTCCCCGGGACAGGGGTCCTACGAGCAGTACTTC.

The genes are TRBV27 and TRBJ1-2, with unresolved D. The CDR3 contains 14 residues. In germline, CDR1 is MNHEY, CDR2 SMNVEV (reference sequence). Trimming took off 2 bases at V and 8 bases at J, with 15 bases between the two ends. The CDR3 reads CASSLRGRGQGYTF. DNA for the CDR3: TGTGCCAGCAGTTTAAGAGGCCGGGGTCAAGGCTACACCTTC.

The chain couples TRBV6-6 to TRBJ1-5, with TRBD1 identical over 7 bases. V shed 6 bases, J shed 0 bases, and the junction held 5 bases outside the gene matches. Germline-derived CDR1 and CDR2 are MNHNY and SVGAGI (reference sequence). The CDR3 spans 15 residues. The CDR3 reads CASSRDSNSNQPQHF. The CDR3 nucleotides read TGTGCCAGCAGCCGGGACAGCAATAGCAATCAGCCCCAGCATTTT.

This clone was seen more than once but under ten times. This chain uses TRBV30 with TRBJ1-4; the match to TRBD1 covers 8 bases. The J segment lost 4 bases and the V segment lost 2 bases, leaving 6 bases of the junction unmatched. The length of the CDR3 is 15 residues. Germline lookup yields CDR1 GTSNPN and CDR2 SVGIG (reference sequence). CDR3 loop: CAWSSGTGINEKLFF. CDR3 in DNA: TGTGCCTGGAGTAGTGGGACAGGAATTAATGAAAAACTGTTTTTT.

V usage is TRBV2 and J usage is TRBJ2-7, with D tentatively TRBD1 (5 bases). The CDR3 loop spans 13 amino acids. The germline gives CDR1 SNHLY, CDR2 FYNNEI. V was trimmed by 5 bases and J by 0 bases, leaving 8 bases between them. For the CDR3, the DNA is TGTGCCAGCAGTAGGGGTGGCTCCTACGAGCAGTACTTC. This gives the protein CASSRGGSYEQYF.

V usage is TRBV6-5 and J usage is TRBJ1-2; 9 nucleotides match TRBD1. CDR3 length equals 13 residues. CDR1 and CDR2 (germline): MNHEY, SVGAGI. The junction had 2 bases not matched to a gene; V was cut back by 5 bases and J by 4 bases. The CDR3: CASSRTGAYGYTF. CDR3 coding DNA: TGTGCCAGCAGTCGGACAGGGGCCTATGGCTACACCTTC.

J is TRBJ2-1 and V is TRBV11-3; 13 bases align to TRBD2. This CDR3 has 18 residues. J gave up 2 bases and V 6 bases, and 10 bases lay outside the gene matches. The germline gives CDR1 SGHNT, CDR2 YENEEA. CDR3 nucleotide sequence: TGTGCCAGCAGTCCAGGACTAGCGGGAGTTGGGACCTACAATGAGCAGTTCTTC. Its protein product is CASSPGLAGVGTYNEQFF. The whole variable domain, remainder taken from reference TRBV11-3 and TRBJ2-1, is EAGVVQSPRYKIIEKKQPVAFWCNPISGHNTLYWYLQNLGQGPELLIRYENEEAVDDSQLPKDRFSAERLKGVDSTLKIQPAELGDSAVYLCASSPGLAGVGTYNEQFFGPGTRLTVL.

This chain connects TRBV2 to TRBJ1-4; no definite D call. This CDR3 has 14 residues. Trimming removed 5 bases from V and 5 bases from J, with 12 bases in between. Per germline, CDR1 SNHLY and CDR2 FYNNEI. The CDR3 DNA is TGTGCCAGCAGTCCGGGGTACTCAAATGAAAAACTGTTTTTT. Translation: CASSPGYSNEKLFF.

The chain joins TRBV12-3 or TRBV12-4 to TRBJ1-6, with TRBD1 matching over 7 bases. This CDR3 contains 13 residues. Losses at the gene ends were 5 bases for V and 10 bases for J; bases not matched to a gene: 5. CDR3 residues: CASSNRGDSPLHF. CDR3 DNA sequence: TGTGCCAGCAGTAACAGGGGAGACTCACCCCTCCACTTT.

In this sample, this clone turned up once. The chain joins TRBV5-1 to TRBJ2-3; D remains ambiguous. Germline assignment: CDR1 SGHRS and CDR2 YFSETQ. V gave up 1 base and J gave up 0 bases, with 3 bases separating them. The CDR3 loop spans 13 amino acids. CDR3 nucleotide sequence: TGCGCCAGCAGCTTGTCTAGCACAGATACGCAGTATTTT. Its protein is CASSLSSTDTQYF.

V is TRBV28 and J is TRBJ1-2; a possible D gene is TRBD1 (6 bases). V lost 5 bases and J 4 bases, leaving 14 bases between the germline ends. There are 14 residues in the CDR3. From germline, CDR1 is MDHEN and CDR2 SYDVKM. The CDR3 DNA reads TGTGCCAGCAGTCCCTCGGGCAGGGGCTATGGCTACACCTTC. Protein product: CASSPSGRGYGYTF.

This chain connects TRBV18 to TRBJ2-1; TRBD1 aligns across 7 bases. This CDR3 is built from 13 residues. Trimming cost V 0 bases and J 15 bases; bases outside gene matches: 8. The germline CDR1 and CDR2 sequences are KGHSH and LQKENI. As DNA, the CDR3 is TGTGCCAGCTCACCACCCAACAGGGGTTTTCGGTTCTTC. This translates into CASSPPNRGFRFF.

The V and J genes are TRBV21-1 and TRBJ2-1; TRBD2 was called by the table and not checked on the DNA. TRBV21-1 has pseudogene status. The CDR3 is made up of 21 amino acids. The CDR3 spells CASSKILSGPASPSSYNEQFF. The CDR3 region has the DNA TGTGCCAGCAGCAAAATACTTAGCGGACCGGCCTCCCCTAGCTCCTACAATGAGCAGTTCTTC.

The V gene is TRBV4-3, the J gene TRBJ2-2; D perhaps matches TRBD1 (5 bases). Germline values: CDR1 LGHNA, CDR2 YSLEER. The CDR3 is made up of 15 amino acids. The ends were cut back, 0 bases at V and 3 bases at J, with 8 bases in the middle. The CDR3 here is CASSQEDRYTGELFF. As DNA, the CDR3 is TGCGCCAGCAGCCAAGAAGACAGATACACCGGGGAGCTGTTTTTT.